The clone carrying this T cell receptor beta chain came up a few times. The data stem from a study of T cells in Graves' hyperthyroidism and ophthalmopathy. V lost 3 bases to trimming and J lost 4 bases, with 16 bases between them. The CDR3 length is 16 residues. With duration under 3 months, ophthalmopathy was active: Clinical Activity Score at least 3, NOSPECS at least 4. Amplified regions were TCR beta CDR3 sequences from RNA transcripts. HTBI primers drove first-round RT-PCR of the TCR CDR3. TCRdb passed the multiplex PCR reads through MiXCR, listing each CDR3 protein once. The sample carries around 600,000 distinct CDR3 sequences, 12% to 15% recorded once.

The receptor was isolated from a woman aged 18-29 years with Graves' ophthalmopathy. The chain couples TRBV12-3 or TRBV12-4 to TRBJ1-5; D might be TRBD1 (6 bases). The sample taken for sequencing was blood. Here the CDR3 reads CASSFPLQGRNQPQHF. The DNA for the CDR3 is TGTGCCAGCAGTTTTCCCTTACAGGGAAGGAATCAGCCCCAGCATTTT.